The 31 T cell receptor beta chains below were found in one sample sequenced in a study of CD8 T cells in ankylosing spondylitis. Whole-study findings and limits: Among TCR beta sequences, a motif of 7 to 9 highly homologous variants appeared characteristic of ankylosing spondylitis blood.

No antigen is known for these receptors. TCRdb used MiXCR to reprocess the 5' RACE reads, holding one entry per CDR3 protein. This table has some 240,000 distinct CDR3 sequences, around 6.6% appearing once. Input material: blood, either unsorted or a sorted T cell fraction (not recorded which). These receptors all come from a male donor with ankylosing spondylitis.

Ten or more counts support this clonotype. J is TRBJ2-1 and V is TRBV9; no reliable D call. Looked up from germline, CDR1 is SGDLS and CDR2 is YYNGEE. The ends were cut back, 4 bases at V and 8 bases at J, with 10 bases in the middle. The CDR3 spans 12 residues. CDR3 sequence (DNA): TGTGCCAGCAGCATCCAAAGCGATGAGCAGTTCTTC. Translation gives CASSIQSDEQFF. The full variable domain, in which reference TRBV9 and TRBJ2-1 provide the parts outside the CDR3, is DSGVTQTPKHLITATGQRVTLRCSPRSGDLSVYWYQQSLDQGLQFLIQYYNGEERAKGNILERFSAQQFPDLHSELNLSSLELGDSALYFCASSIQSDEQFFGPGTRLTVL.

This chain links TRBV27 with TRBJ2-3; perhaps D is TRBD1 or TRBD2 (6 bases each). The CDR3 runs to 14 residues. Between the trimmed V and J ends, which lost 6 bases and 5 bases, there was a span of 15 bases. Germline V gene data show CDR1 as MNHEY and CDR2 as SMNVEV (reference sequence). CDR3: CASSPSGGLDTQYF. The CDR3 coding sequence is TGTGCCAGCAGCCCATCTGGGGGGCTAGATACGCAGTATTTT.

In its sample, this clonotype was seen many times. The V call is TRBV27, the J call TRBJ2-2, with D uncertain. Trimming left V 3 bases short and J 0 bases short, with 8 bases between. The CDR3 length is 15 residues. The germline CDR1 and CDR2 sequences are MNHEY and SMNVEV (reference sequence). CDR3 sequence: CASSFGTSNTGELFF. In DNA, the CDR3 is TGTGCCAGCAGTTTTGGAACATCGAACACCGGGGAGCTGTTTTTT.

Many counts were recorded for this clonotype. The genes are TRBV12-3 or TRBV12-4 and TRBJ2-5; D is perhaps TRBD1 (6 bases). The CDR3 has 14 residues. The V end lost 5 bases, the J end lost 1 base, and 11 bases lay between the germline ends. The CDR3 region has the DNA TGTGCCAGCAGTCTACAGGGCCTCCAAGAGACCCAGTACTTC. This codes for CASSLQGLQETQYF.

This clonotype was counted a few times. The chain links TRBV15 to TRBJ1-5; unclear D gene. V was cut by 3 bases and J by 6 bases, with 15 bases left in between. Germline V lookup: CDR1 LNHNV, CDR2 YYDKDF (reference sequence). The CDR3 has 15 residues. CDR3 sequence: CATSSGRQSGQPQHF. DNA for the CDR3: TGTGCCACCAGCAGCGGGAGGCAGTCGGGTCAGCCCCAGCATTTT.

This chain uses TRBV4-3 with TRBJ1-2, with D perhaps TRBD1 (6 bases). V was shortened by 4 bases and J by 7 bases, with 19 bases between the two germline ends. CDR3 length: 15 residues. Germline lookup yields CDR1 LGHNA and CDR2 YSLEER. CDR3 DNA: TGCGCCAGCAGCCCCCCCCGGGGGGTAGGGGGTGGCTACACCTTC. Translated: CASSPPRGVGGGYTF.

This clonotype was recorded many times. CDR3 DNA: TGTGCCAGCAGCCAGACAGGATCCGGCGAGCAGTACTTC. Translation: CASSQTGSGEQYF. The chain uses TRBV9 and TRBJ2-7; D is possibly TRBD1 (6 bases). The germline V and J ends were trimmed by 4 bases and 6 bases, with 14 bases remaining between them. Germline V CDR1 and CDR2: SGDLS, YYNGEE. CDR3 size: 13 residues.

Ten or more counts support this clonotype. V gene TRBV25-1 combines with J gene TRBJ1-5, with a possible D match to TRBD1 (5 bases). The V end was cut by 1 base, the J end by 7 bases, with 11 bases between. There are 14 residues in the CDR3. Germline CDR1 and CDR2: MGHDK and SYGVNS. DNA of the CDR3: TGTGCCAGCAGTGAATCGGGCAGGGTACAGCCCCAGCATTTT. The encoded protein is CASSESGRVQPQHF. Full variable domain (rest looked up from reference TRBV25-1 and TRBJ1-5): EADIYQTPRYLVIGTGKKITLECSQTMGHDKMYWYQQDPGMELHLIHYSYGVNSTEKGDLSSESTVSRIRTEHFPLTLESARPSHTSQYLCASSESGRVQPQHFGDGTRLSIL.

This clonotype was seen ten or more times. This CDR3 reads CASSPGYNSPLHF. In DNA form, the CDR3 reads TGTGCCAGCAGCCCGGGCTATAATTCACCCCTCCACTTT. This chain uses TRBV27 with TRBJ1-6; unclear D gene. The CDR3 has 13 residues. The germline CDR1 and CDR2 sequences are MNHEY and SMNVEV (reference sequence). V was clipped by 6 bases and J by 3 bases, with 6 bases between them.

With respect to this clonotype: This may stem from a read error, because a much larger clone lies one nucleotide away. V is TRBV27 and J is TRBJ2-7; 7 nucleotides line up with TRBD1. Germline V CDR1 and CDR2: MNHEY, SMNVEV (reference sequence). CDR3 length: 13 amino acids. In nucleotides, the CDR3 is TGTCCCAGCAGCAACAGGGGCCGCTACGAGCAGTACTTC. Protein product: CPSSNRGRYEQYF.

This sequence joins TRBV20-1 and TRBJ2-1; possible D gene TRBD2, 6 bases. Germline loops: CDR1 DFQATT, CDR2 SNEGSKA (reference sequence). The CDR3 sequence is 11 residues long. V lost 2 bases, J lost 15 bases, and 14 bases lay in between. The CDR3 is CSARIVTSPFF. CDR3 in DNA: TGCAGTGCTAGAATCGTTACTAGCCCGTTCTTC.

This chain connects TRBV14 to TRBJ2-3; D remains unclear. CDR1 SGHDN and CDR2 FVKESK come from the germline V gene. V was cut by 5 bases and J by 7 bases, with 7 bases left in between. The CDR3 runs 11 residues. CDR3: CASSGVYTQYF. The CDR3 nucleotides read TGTGCCAGCAGCGGGGTCTATACGCAGTATTTT. Supplemented by reference TRBV14 and TRBJ2-3, the full variable domain reads EAGVTQFPSHSVIEKGQTVTLRCDPISGHDNLYWYRRVMGKEIKFLLHFVKESKQDESGMPNNRFLAERTGGTYSTLKVQPAELEDSGVYFCASSGVYTQYFGPGTRLTVL.

This clonotype was seen a single time. Since a much larger clone is just one base distant, this may be a read error. The rearrangement joins TRBV2 to TRBJ2-3, with D perhaps TRBD1 or TRBD2 (5 bases each). CDR1 and CDR2 from the germline V gene are SNHLY and FYNNEI. The CDR3 covers 15 residues. The CDR3 sequence is CAGSEGTTSTDTQYF. In DNA, the CDR3 is TGTGCCGGCAGTGAAGGGACCACTAGCACAGATACGCAGTATTTT.

To note about this clonotype: A read error is possible here, since a much larger clone lies one base away. The DNA for the CDR3 is TGTGCCATCAGTTTAGGGAGCGGGAGTTATAATACGCAGTATTTT. It specifies CAISLGSGSYNTQYF. The chain combines TRBV27 with TRBJ2-3, with 8 bases identical to TRBD2. This CDR3 has 15 amino acids. The germline V gene encodes CDR1 MNHEY and CDR2 SMNVEV (reference sequence).

This clonotype came up many times. This chain connects TRBV29-1 to TRBJ1-1, with D tentatively TRBD1 (5 bases). V was cut by 1 base and J by 4 bases, with 10 bases left in between. Germline CDR1 reads SQVTM; CDR2 reads ANQGSEA. The CDR3 sequence is 13 residues long. CDR3 in DNA: TGCAGCGTTGAAGGACGGACACCCACTGAAGCTTTCTTT. Amino acid sequence: CSVEGRTPTEAFF.

This clonotype showed up just a few times. V usage is TRBV20-1 and J usage is TRBJ1-4; D perhaps matches TRBD1 (5 bases). From germline, CDR1 is DFQATT and CDR2 SNEGSKA (reference sequence). There are 13 residues in the CDR3. V was trimmed by 3 bases and J by 8 bases, leaving 13 bases between them. CDR3 DNA sequence: TGCAGTGCTAGCGTCAGGGTAGAAGAAAAACTGTTTTTT. It yields the protein CSASVRVEEKLFF.

Ten or more counts support this clonotype. The V gene is TRBV20-1, the J gene TRBJ1-1; possibly TRBD1 for D (5 bases). This CDR3 region has 12 residues. The germline V gene encodes CDR1 DFQATT and CDR2 SNEGSKA (reference sequence). CDR3 DNA sequence: TGCAGCACCACCCGGGGGGACACTGAAGCTTTCTTT. This codes for CSTTRGDTEAFF.

Ten or more counts support this clonotype. A read error may produce the germline difference seen at one junction end. This chain connects TRBV7-8 to TRBJ2-1, with D tentatively TRBD2 (5 bases). Per the germline V gene, CDR1 is SGHVS and CDR2 is FQNEAQ. The CDR3 has 17 amino acids. The CDR3 sequence: CASSLAKERLFYNEQFF. Written as DNA, the CDR3 is TGTGCCAGCAGCCTAGCAAAGGAGCGGCTCTTTTACAATGAGCAGTTCTTC.

This clonotype showed up many times. The chain links TRBV27 to TRBJ2-1, with a possible D match to TRBD1 (5 bases). V shed 5 bases and J shed 7 bases, with 9 bases lying between them. In germline, CDR1 is MNHEY, CDR2 SMNVEV (reference sequence). The CDR3 runs 12 residues. CDR3 sequence: CASSHRRNEQFF. CDR3 coding DNA: TGTGCCAGCAGTCACAGGCGGAATGAGCAGTTCTTC.

This clonotype has at least ten counts. The V call is TRBV12-3 or TRBV12-4, the J call TRBJ2-1; no clear D. This CDR3 region has 12 residues. The V end was cut by 5 bases, the J end by 7 bases, with 9 bases between. This CDR3 reads CASSPVGNEQFF. The CDR3 DNA reads TGTGCCAGCAGTCCAGTTGGGAATGAGCAGTTCTTC.

This clonotype was detected many times. The chain has TRBV19 and TRBJ1-1; 8 bases fit TRBD1. This CDR3 comprises 14 residues. The V and J ends lost 3 bases and 6 bases, in that order; junction bases with no gene match: 6. Germline V lookup: CDR1 LNHDA, CDR2 SQIVND (reference sequence). CDR3: CASSMGTGNAEAFF. In DNA form, the CDR3 reads TGTGCCAGTAGTATGGGGACAGGTAACGCTGAAGCTTTCTTT.

This clonotype was counted ten times or more. CDR3 bases: TGTGCCAGCAGCCCTGAGGGCGGTCGTACCAACTACGAGCAGTACTTC. This codes for CASSPEGGRTNYEQYF. The chain joins TRBV11-2 to TRBJ2-7, with D possibly TRBD2 on 5 matching bases. Trimming took off 5 bases at V and 3 bases at J, with 20 bases between the two ends. The length of the CDR3 is 16 residues. From germline, CDR1 is SGHAT and CDR2 FQNNGV. Filled out from reference TRBV11-2 and TRBJ2-7, the complete variable domain reads EAGVAQSPRYKIIEKRQSVAFWCNPISGHATLYWYQQILGQGPKLLIQFQNNGVVDDSQLPKDRFSAERLKGVDSTLKIQPAKLEDSAVYLCASSPEGGRTNYEQYFGPGTRLTVT.

This clonotype was seen only once. The chain uses TRBV11-2 and TRBJ2-7; 10 bases align to TRBD2. The J segment lost 3 bases and the V segment lost 7 bases, leaving 9 bases of the junction unmatched. Germline CDR1 and CDR2: SGHAT and FQNNGV. The CDR3 totals 15 residues. CDR3 nucleotides: TGTGCCAGCAAGGGAGCGGGAGGGATCTTCTACGAGCAGTACTTC. It is translated as CASKGAGGIFYEQYF.

This clonotype has at least ten counts. This rearrangement joins TRBV5-1 to TRBJ1-2; 8 nucleotides align to TRBD1. The germline V gene encodes CDR1 SGHRS and CDR2 YFSETQ. Trimming removed 4 bases from V and 4 bases from J; junction bases left unmatched: 6. The CDR3 consists of 14 residues. CDR3 in amino acids: CASSLMTGAYGYTF. CDR3 DNA sequence: TGCGCCAGCAGCCTTATGACAGGGGCCTATGGCTACACCTTC.

This clonotype was counted at least ten times. The chain employs TRBV7-9 and TRBJ2-2; TRBD1 or TRBD2 may be the D gene (6 bases each). Germline loops: CDR1 SEHNR, CDR2 FQNEAQ (reference sequence). The CDR3 runs to 14 residues. The V end lost 5 bases, the J end lost 3 bases, and 10 bases lay between the germline ends. This CDR3 reads CASSGGGYTGELFF. Written as DNA, the CDR3 is TGTGCCAGCAGCGGAGGGGGTTACACCGGGGAGCTGTTTTTT. The entire variable domain, with the rest obtained from reference TRBV7-9 and TRBJ2-2, is as follows: DTGVSQNPRHKITKRGQNVTFRCDPISEHNRLYWYRQTLGQGPEFLTYFQNEAQLEKSRLLSDRFSAERPKGSFSTLEIQRTEQGDSAMYLCASSGGGYTGELFFGEGSRLTVL.

This clonotype was seen ten or more times. The chain carries TRBV11-1 and TRBJ2-7, with 9 bases fitting TRBD1. Germline V CDR1 and CDR2: SGHAT, FQDESV (reference sequence). J lost 2 bases, V lost 6 bases, and 8 bases had no gene match. The CDR3 contains 15 residues. CDR3 nucleotides: TGTGCCAGCAGTCAAGGACAGGGGCCAACCTACGAGCAGTACTTC. Translated: CASSQGQGPTYEQYF.

This clonotype was seen more than once but under ten times. The CDR3 DNA reads as TGTGCCAGCAGGTCGGGACTAGCGGGATTTACCGGGGAGCTGTTTTTT. The encoded protein is CASRSGLAGFTGELFF. This chain connects TRBV6-2 or TRBV6-3 to TRBJ2-2, with TRBD2 matching 13 bases. Germline V gene lookup returns CDR1 MNHEY and CDR2 SVGEGT. The CDR3 has 16 amino acids. V lost 6 bases to trimming and J lost 5 bases; unmatched junction nucleotides: 6.

This clonotype was counted between two and nine times. V gene TRBV20-1 combines with J gene TRBJ1-5; D may be TRBD1 (6 bases). V was pared by 5 bases and J by 8 bases, with 19 bases between. Looked up from germline, CDR1 is DFQATT and CDR2 is SNEGSKA (reference sequence). There are 14 residues in the CDR3. DNA for the CDR3: TGCAGTGCTTGCTGGGCAGGGGAGGGTGAGCCCCAGCATTTT. Residues: CSACWAGEGEPQHF.

In this sample, this clonotype turned up a few times. Germline and junction disagree at one end, which may indicate a read error. The chain has TRBV7-7 and TRBJ2-5; a possible D gene is TRBD1 (6 bases). Germline loops: CDR1 SSHAT, CDR2 FNYEAQ (reference sequence). This CDR3 comprises 15 residues. The CDR3 nucleotides read TGTGCTAGCAGCTTACTACCGGGACAAGGAGAGACCCAGTACTTC. Amino acid sequence: CASSLLPGQGETQYF.

This clonotype was found a few times. The rearrangement joins TRBV12-3 or TRBV12-4 to TRBJ2-2; unclear D gene. Trimming removed 6 bases from V and 4 bases from J, with 9 bases in between. The CDR3 extends over 13 amino acids. The CDR3 region is CASRSLGTGELFF. The CDR3 region has the DNA TGTGCCAGCAGGAGTCTGGGCACCGGGGAGCTGTTTTTT.

In its sample, this clonotype was seen many times. The chain employs TRBV6-1 and TRBJ1-1; D is unclear. The CDR3 extends over 14 amino acids. Germline CDR1 reads MNHNS; CDR2 reads SASEGT. V gave up 4 bases and J gave up 0 bases, with 9 bases separating them. The CDR3 nucleotides read TGTGCCAGCAGTGCATCACTGATGAACACTGAAGCTTTCTTT. It specifies CASSASLMNTEAFF.